Below, one T cell receptor (beta chain) is given with its context. The data belong to a study of blood T cell repertoires in COVID-19. At the level of the study: Samples taken during acute and convalescent COVID-19 were collected in the United States, Italy and Spain. Nucleic acid was either cDNA or gDNA, and it came from T cells, B-cell-depleted T cells, or PBMCs.

In the original processing: Amplified reference gene primers provided the basis for estimating nucleated cell counts. Produced via immunoSEQ multiplex PCR; TCRdb's table is partial and in-frame only. V, J and clone size derive from that table, while D and trimming were established from the DNA sequence. The profile shows roughly 100,000 clones, over 70% of them singletons. CDR3 length: 12 residues. Trimming took 2 bases from V and 9 from J, leaving 10 bases between them. Germline V gene data show CDR1 as SEHNR and CDR2 as FQNEAQ (reference sequence). Sequencing used peripheral blood. The clonotype comes from a human donor with acute or convalescent COVID-19. The donor label of this sample is uncertain. The chain has TRBV7-9 and TRBJ2-5, with D tentatively TRBD1 (6 bases). CDR3 bases: TGTGCCAGCAGCTTATCGAAGGGGGCCCAGTACTTC. As protein: CASSLSKGAQYF.